The sample holds many counts of the clone carrying this T cell receptor (beta chain). Amplified TCR beta CDR3 regions came from RNA transcripts. The primer set for the first-round RT-PCR of the TCR CDR3 was HTBI. A single record per CDR3 protein comes from TCRdb applying MiXCR to the multiplex PCR reads. Among some 500,000 distinct CDR3 sequences listed, 15% to 20% were seen once. The data were obtained in a study of T cells in Graves' hyperthyroidism and ophthalmopathy. The CDR3 is made up of 13 amino acids. The V end lost 8 bases, the J end lost 5 bases, and 14 bases lay between the germline ends. Germline loops: CDR1 SNHLY, CDR2 FYNNEI.

This sequence originates from a woman in her 30s with Graves' ophthalmopathy. Sequenced sample: blood. The chain links TRBV2 to TRBJ2-3, with D unclear. CDR3 sequence: CASAESGKDTQYF. DNA for the CDR3: TGTGCCAGCGCAGAATCTGGGAAAGATACGCAGTATTTT.